This entry lists 32 T cell receptor beta chains sequenced from one sample in a study of cytomegalovirus exposure and HLA in healthy donors. Researchers ran the PCR with 60 Vbeta and 13 Jbeta primers. Data came from immunoSEQ multiplex PCR; TCRdb stores just in-frame clones and leaves some out. The repertoire includes over 150,000 clones, 84% of them detected once, and around 0.41% sits in the top ten. Sequencing was carried out using PBMCs. The receptors here all came from a boy under 10 years old in good health and CMV-seronegative.

The chain recombines TRBV10-3 with TRBJ2-5; D is perhaps TRBD2 (5 bases). V lost 3 bases and J lost 0, with 8 bases in between. CDR1 is ENHRY and CDR2 is SYGVKD in the germline V gene. The CDR3 is 14 amino acids. This CDR3 reads CAISEGLDQETQYF. CDR3 nucleotides: TGTGCCATCAGTGAAGGACTGGACCAAGAGACCCAGTACTTC.

This clone was counted only a few times. This sequence joins TRBV28 and TRBJ1-2; a possible D gene is TRBD1 (6 bases). Germline CDR1 MDHEN, CDR2 SYDVKM. This CDR3 region has 14 residues. Trimming stripped 6 bases from V and 4 bases from J, with 15 bases between. The CDR3 spells CASRKQGFGYGYTF. The CDR3 DNA follows: TGTGCCAGCAGGAAACAGGGTTTTGGCTATGGCTACACCTTC.

This clone appeared once. J is TRBJ1-1 and V is TRBV12-5; 8 nucleotides line up with TRBD1. CDR1 and CDR2 (germline): LGHNT, FRNRAP. The junction had 7 bases not matched to a gene; V was cut back by 4 bases and J by 6 bases. The CDR3 consists of 14 residues. The CDR3 spells CASGWPTGVPEAFF. DNA of the CDR3: TGTGCTAGTGGTTGGCCGACAGGGGTGCCTGAAGCTTTCTTT.

The chain recombines TRBV19 with TRBJ2-3; no clear D gene. Germline V CDR1 and CDR2: LNHDA, SQIVND (reference sequence). Trimming took off 5 bases at V and 0 bases at J, with 9 bases between the two ends. The CDR3 has 14 amino acids. CDR3 nucleotides: TGTGCCAGTAGTCCTCAAACTAGCACAGATACGCAGTATTTT. Translated: CASSPQTSTDTQYF.

The chain couples TRBV14 to TRBJ1-3; D is ambiguous. Germline values: CDR1 SGHDN, CDR2 FVKESK. The CDR3 is 13 residues long. Between the trimmed V and J ends, which lost 0 bases and 4 bases, there was a span of 4 bases. CDR3 sequence (DNA): TGTGCCAGCAGCCAAGAACAGGGAAACACCATATATTTT. This gives the protein CASSQEQGNTIYF. Drawing the rest from reference TRBV14 and TRBJ1-3, the complete variable domain is EAGVTQFPSHSVIEKGQTVTLRCDPISGHDNLYWYRRVMGKEIKFLLHFVKESKQDESGMPNNRFLAERTGGTYSTLKVQPAELEDSGVYFCASSQEQGNTIYFGEGSWLTVV.

On this clone: Compared with germline, one end of the junction differs, possibly owing to a read error. This specimen includes other DNA sequences encoding the same CDR3. The chain carries TRBV7-3 and TRBJ1-1, with 7 bases matching TRBD1. CDR3 length equals 18 residues. Per the germline V gene, CDR1 is SGHTA and CDR2 is FQGTGA. CDR3 sequence (DNA): TGTGCCAGCAGCCCGCACGGGACAGACTTACTAATGAACACCGAAGCTTTCTTT. The encoded protein is CASSPHGTDLLMNTEAFF. The full variable domain, with the rest looked up from reference TRBV7-3 and TRBJ1-1, is GAGVSQTPSNKVTEKGKYVELRCDPISGHTALYWYRQSLGQGPEFLIYFQGTGAADDSGLPNDRFFAVRPEGSVSTLKIQRTERGDSAVYLCASSPHGTDLLMNTEAFFGQGTRLTVV.

The rearrangement uses TRBV29-1 and TRBJ1-1; no clear D. This CDR3 has 12 amino acids. Germline lookup yields CDR1 SQVTM and CDR2 ANQGSEA. Deletions cut 3 bases from V and 11 bases from J, with 16 bases between. The CDR3 coding sequence is TGCAGCGTTGAGGAGCCGCGTGATTGCGCTTTCTTT. Translated, it gives CSVEEPRDCAFF.

This chain uses TRBV10-3 with TRBJ1-1; D is perhaps TRBD1 (6 bases). With 6 bases removed from V and 10 bases from J, the gap between germline ends came to 15 bases. This CDR3 is built from 12 residues. The germline CDR1 and CDR2 sequences are ENHRY and SYGVKD. CDR3 in amino acids: CAIRTRQAAAFF. The DNA for the CDR3 is TGTGCCATCAGGACGAGACAGGCAGCAGCTTTCTTT.

The chain combines TRBV5-1 with TRBJ2-3; 12 nucleotides line up with TRBD1. V shed 6 bases, J shed 7 bases, and the junction held 9 bases outside the gene matches. The CDR3 covers 15 residues. Germline CDR1 SGHRS, CDR2 YFSETQ. The CDR3 bases are TGCGCCAGCACTCCGGGACAGGGGGCTACGTATACGCAGTATTTT. It is translated as CASTPGQGATYTQYF.

This rearrangement joins TRBV27 to TRBJ2-4; tentatively, D is TRBD2 (6 bases). This CDR3 is built from 17 residues. Trimming left V 3 bases short and J 6 bases short, with 21 bases between. The germline gives CDR1 MNHEY, CDR2 SMNVEV (reference sequence). As DNA, the CDR3 is TGTGCCAGCAGTTTGCTCGCGGTCCAGGGACTCTTAAACATTCAGTACTTC. Its protein is CASSLLAVQGLLNIQYF.

The rearrangement links TRBV29-1 to TRBJ1-1; a possible D gene is TRBD1 (5 bases). The CDR3 covers 10 residues. From germline, CDR1 is SQVTM and CDR2 ANQGSEA. The CDR3 nucleotides are TGCGGGGCTCAGGCCTTCGAAGCTTTCTTT. This codes for CGAQAFEAFF.

The chain couples TRBV7-7 to TRBJ2-3; 11 bases agree with TRBD2. From germline, CDR1 is SSHAT and CDR2 FNYEAQ (reference sequence). With V trimmed by 3 bases and J by 2 bases, 13 bases remained unmatched. This CDR3 has 19 amino acids. The CDR3 DNA is TGTGCCAGCAGCTTGTTTCCAAAGATGGGACTAGCGGACACAGATACGCAGTATTTT. This translates into CASSLFPKMGLADTDTQYF.

V usage is TRBV6-1 and J usage is TRBJ2-7, with TRBD2 as a possible D gene (6 bases). From germline, CDR1 is MNHNS and CDR2 SASEGT. V lost 5 bases, J lost 2 bases, and 16 bases lay in between. The CDR3 has 15 amino acids. CDR3 loop: CASSQEAGLTYEQYF. CDR3 DNA: TGTGCCAGCAGTCAAGAGGCGGGGCTGACCTACGAGCAGTACTTC.

The chain has TRBV5-1 and TRBJ2-7, with a tentative D call TRBD1 (6 bases). Between the trimmed V and J ends, which lost 2 bases and 2 bases, there was a span of 11 bases. CDR1 and CDR2 from the germline V gene are SGHRS and YFSETQ. CDR3 size: 14 residues. CDR3 loop: CASSFQGQPYEQYF. In DNA, the CDR3 is TGCGCCAGCAGCTTTCAGGGGCAGCCCTACGAGCAGTACTTC.

This chain links TRBV5-6 with TRBJ2-5, with D possibly matching TRBD2 (6 bases). CDR3 length equals 17 residues. CDR1 is SGHDT, CDR2 YYEEEE, per germline. The ends were cut back, 4 bases at V and 1 base at J, with 20 bases in the middle. The CDR3 region is CASSHRVGGSPQETQYF. The CDR3 nucleotides read TGTGCCAGCAGCCATCGAGTTGGGGGGAGCCCCCAAGAGACCCAGTACTTC.

This clone was counted once. The chain recombines TRBV19 with TRBJ2-1; weak D call: TRBD1 (6 bases). The CDR3 runs to 12 residues. Germline V lookup: CDR1 LNHDA, CDR2 SQIVND (reference sequence). V shed 2 bases and J shed 13 bases, with 12 bases lying between them. The CDR3 is CASSIFGTPQFF. The CDR3 DNA reads TGTGCCAGTAGTATATTCGGGACACCCCAGTTCTTC.

The V and J genes are TRBV19 and TRBJ2-7; D call uncertain. CDR3 size: 15 residues. CDR1 is LNHDA, CDR2 SQIVND, per germline (reference sequence). V lost 6 bases and J 6 bases, leaving 21 bases between the germline ends. CDR3 sequence reads: CASRRYANGYGEQYF. As DNA, the CDR3 is TGTGCCAGTAGGCGGTACGCCAATGGTTATGGCGAGCAGTACTTC.

This chain joins TRBV30 and TRBJ2-2, with 7 positions matching TRBD1. The J call may be incorrect, as the DNA end agrees better with TRBJ1-3. Germline CDR1 is GTSNPN and CDR2 is SVGIG (reference sequence). The CDR3 is 15 residues long. This CDR3 is CAWSVWARQGDTIYF. For the CDR3, the DNA is TGTGCCTGGAGTGTTTGGGCCCGACAGGGTGACACCATATATTTT.

The V and J genes are TRBV28 and TRBJ2-5, with TRBD2 matching 14 bases. Germline V CDR1 and CDR2: MDHEN, SYDVKM. The CDR3 has 15 residues. V trimming: 8 bases; J trimming: 3 bases; junction bases outside the gene matches: 5. The CDR3 sequence: CASGLAGGIKETQYF. DNA for the CDR3: TGTGCCAGCGGACTAGCGGGAGGCATTAAAGAGACCCAGTACTTC.

This clone has a single count. The chain joins TRBV5-1 to TRBJ1-1, with 11 bases matching TRBD1. Trimming cost V 5 bases and J 1 base; bases outside gene matches: 22. Per the germline V gene, CDR1 is SGHRS and CDR2 is YFSETQ. The CDR3 length is 21 residues. In DNA form, the CDR3 reads TGCGCCAGCAGGGGGGCCGGGACAGGGGGTACTTGGTCGTCTTCGAACACTGAAGCTTTCTTT. Residues: CASRGAGTGGTWSSSNTEAFF.

This clone was picked up a small number of times. DNA for the CDR3: TGTGCCAGCAGAGAAGGGAGGGGGTATGACTACAATGAGCAGTTCTTC. Translation: CASREGRGYDYNEQFF. This sequence joins TRBV5-4 and TRBJ2-1; maybe TRBD2 (7 bases). Germline CDR1 is SGHNT and CDR2 is YYREEE (reference sequence). V lost 5 bases to trimming and J lost 3 bases, with 18 bases between them. The CDR3 totals 16 residues.

The chain recombines TRBV5-6 with TRBJ2-7; D possibly corresponds to TRBD1 (5 bases). From germline, CDR1 is SGHDT and CDR2 YYEEEE. With 0 bases removed from V and 3 bases from J, the gap between germline ends came to 13 bases. This CDR3 region has 15 residues. CDR3 in DNA: TGTGCCAGCAGCTTGGTTAGCAGGGCTGACTACGAGCAGTACTTC. It translates to CASSLVSRADYEQYF.

The rearrangement uses TRBV6-5 and TRBJ2-7; 9 bases line up with TRBD2. The germline CDR1 and CDR2 sequences are MNHEY and SVGAGI. With V trimmed by 8 bases and J by 0 bases, 8 bases remained unmatched. This CDR3 comprises 15 residues. Written as DNA, the CDR3 is TGTGCCAGCCGCAGGGATAGCGGGAGCTCCTACGAGCAGTACTTC. As protein: CASRRDSGSSYEQYF.

This sequence joins TRBV18 and TRBJ2-3, with 11 bases identical to TRBD2. This CDR3 region has 16 residues. Trimming cost V 5 bases and J 4 bases; bases outside gene matches: 8. The germline V gene encodes CDR1 KGHSH and CDR2 LQKENI. The CDR3 DNA reads TGTGCCAGCTCAGAACAGGAACTAGCGGGAGCAGATACGCAGTATTTT. This sequence encodes CASSEQELAGADTQYF.

The chain recombines TRBV25-1 with TRBJ2-5, with D maybe TRBD2 (5 bases). CDR3 length: 14 amino acids. Trimming removed 3 bases from V and 5 bases from J, with 13 bases in between. Germline V gives CDR1 MGHDK, CDR2 SYGVNS. The CDR3 region has the DNA TGTGCCAGCAGTGATCCTGGCAGGAGGGAGACCCAGTACTTC. Translated, it gives CASSDPGRRETQYF.

The J gene is TRBJ2-3, the V gene TRBV27, with 14 bases aligning to TRBD2. The CDR3 spans 19 residues. Per the germline V gene, CDR1 is MNHEY and CDR2 is SMNVEV (reference sequence). The J segment lost 0 bases and the V segment lost 3 bases, leaving 8 bases of the junction unmatched. Here the CDR3 DNA reads TGTGCCAGCAGTTTGGGACTAGCGGGAGATCTTAGGAGCACAGATACGCAGTATTTT. Protein: CASSLGLAGDLRSTDTQYF.

The rearrangement links TRBV18 to TRBJ1-5, with TRBD1 matching over 7 bases. The CDR3 is made up of 14 amino acids. V shed 3 bases, J shed 7 bases, and the junction held 6 bases outside the gene matches. In germline, CDR1 is KGHSH, CDR2 LQKENI. The CDR3 sequence: CASSPQGEGQPQHF. CDR3 in DNA: TGTGCCAGCTCACCCCAGGGGGAAGGGCAGCCCCAGCATTTT.

V gene TRBV6-4 combines with J gene TRBJ1-5; no clear D gene. V dropped 0 bases and J dropped 5 bases, with 26 bases sitting between them. CDR3 length: 20 amino acids. In germline, CDR1 is MRHNA, CDR2 SNTAGT. The CDR3 region is CASSDSKEVTFRSEDQPQHF. CDR3 in DNA: TGTGCCAGCAGTGACTCGAAAGAGGTAACGTTCCGGAGTGAAGATCAGCCCCAGCATTTT.

The chain is built from TRBV30 and TRBJ1-5; the match to TRBD1 covers 8 bases. Looked up from germline, CDR1 is GTSNPN and CDR2 is SVGIG (reference sequence). V lost 4 bases, J lost 0 bases, and 2 bases stayed unmatched. The CDR3 is 14 residues long. The CDR3 spells CAWTGGYSNQPQHF. Written as DNA, the CDR3 is TGTGCCTGGACAGGGGGCTATAGCAATCAGCCCCAGCATTTT.

The J gene is TRBJ2-2, the V gene TRBV7-3, with 8 positions matching TRBD2. Trimming took 5 bases from V and 3 from J; bases not matched to a gene: 20. CDR1 SGHTA and CDR2 FQGTGA come from the germline V gene. This CDR3 contains 20 residues. CDR3 loop: CASSRNWAGGYRWDTGELFF. CDR3 sequence (DNA): TGTGCCAGCAGCCGTAACTGGGCGGGAGGATATCGTTGGGACACCGGGGAGCTGTTTTTT.

This sequence joins TRBV5-1 and TRBJ2-1, with 9 bases identical to TRBD1. The CDR3 is made up of 15 amino acids. The junction had 2 bases not matched to a gene; V was cut back by 4 bases and J by 0 bases. Per the germline V gene, CDR1 is SGHRS and CDR2 is YFSETQ. The CDR3 loop is CASSRGQGSYNEQFF. In nucleotides, the CDR3 is TGCGCCAGCAGCAGGGGACAGGGCTCCTACAATGAGCAGTTCTTC.

The chain links TRBV4-2 to TRBJ2-7; no definite D call. Germline loops: CDR1 LGHNA, CDR2 YNFKEQ. V shed 1 base and J shed 3 bases, with 7 bases lying between them. CDR3 size: 13 residues. DNA for the CDR3: TGTGCCAGCAGCCAAGGTCTCGTCTACGAGCAGTACTTC. Its translation: CASSQGLVYEQYF.